One and the same sample provided the 8 T cell receptor beta chains below, sequenced in a study of molecular identifiers for immune sequencing clone quantification. A single record per CDR3 protein comes from TCRdb applying MiXCR to the PCR reads. The sample records 100,000 or so distinct CDR3 sequences, approximately 22% being singletons. The sequencing sample was made of naive CD8+ T cells from blood, with Jurkat cell RNA spiked in. Subset in this sample: FACS-sorted CD8+CD4-CCR7+CD45RA+ naive T cells. The receptors were gathered from a human donor in good health. Some libraries in this study had Jurkat cell RNA spiked in.

This clonotype was counted only a few times. This rearrangement joins TRBV6-5 to TRBJ2-5, with D possibly matching TRBD2 (6 bases). Germline V gives CDR1 MNHEY, CDR2 SVGAGI. There are 17 residues in the CDR3. Trimming cost V 1 base and J 5 bases, with 20 bases left between them. In DNA, the CDR3 is TGTGCCAGCAGTTACTTCGGTGGTGGGGGGTTGGGCGAGACCCAGTACTTC. It specifies CASSYFGGGGLGETQYF.

This clonotype was detected many times. V usage is TRBV6-5 and J usage is TRBJ1-2; D call uncertain. V lost 4 bases and J 4 bases, leaving 10 bases between the germline ends. Germline assignment: CDR1 MNHEY and CDR2 SVGAGI. The CDR3 loop spans 13 amino acids. Here the CDR3 reads CASSLTDAYGYTF. The CDR3 DNA sequence: TGTGCCAGCAGTTTGACGGACGCCTATGGCTACACCTTC.

This clonotype was picked up many times. The chain recombines TRBV9 with TRBJ1-1, with a weak D call TRBD1 (6 bases). CDR1 is SGDLS, CDR2 YYNGEE, per germline. This CDR3 has 14 amino acids. Trimming cost V 0 bases and J 4 bases, with 10 bases left between them. CDR3 sequence reads: CASSVAAGATEAFF. CDR3 in DNA: TGTGCCAGCAGCGTAGCGGCAGGGGCCACTGAAGCTTTCTTT.

V and J are TRBV9 and TRBJ2-3; no reliable D call. The CDR3 covers 16 residues. Trimming removed 0 bases from V and 1 base from J, with 12 bases in between. CDR1 is SGDLS and CDR2 is YYNGEE in the germline V gene. The chain's CDR3 is CASSVGLGMGTDTQYF. In DNA, the CDR3 is TGTGCCAGCAGCGTAGGTCTGGGGATGGGCACAGATACGCAGTATTTT.

This chain links TRBV11-2 with TRBJ1-2, with D hard to call. Germline CDR1 is SGHAT and CDR2 is FQNNGV. CDR3 length equals 17 residues. With 0 bases removed from V and 5 bases from J, the gap between germline ends came to 19 bases. The CDR3 DNA is TGTGCCAGCAGCTTAGATCCAGAAAACCCAAGGGTTTATGGCTACACCTTC. Its protein product is CASSLDPENPRVYGYTF.

The chain combines TRBV7-8 with TRBJ2-1; D is ambiguous. Germline V gene lookup returns CDR1 SGHVS and CDR2 FQNEAQ. This CDR3 has 18 amino acids. Trimming left V 0 bases short and J 4 bases short, with 19 bases between. CDR3 DNA sequence: TGTGCCAGCAGCTTAGCGGTTTCCGCTATTCCAGGATACAATGAGCAGTTCTTC. Amino acids: CASSLAVSAIPGYNEQFF.

As to this clonotype: A much larger clone is a single base away; this may be a read error. The chain joins TRBV18 to TRBJ1-5; D is unresolved. The CDR3 totals 13 residues. Germline V gene data show CDR1 as KGHSH and CDR2 as LQKENI. CDR3 DNA: TGTGCCAGCTCACCCTCTGCCGATCAGCCCCACCATTTT. This translates into CASSPSADQPHHF. The full variable domain, in which reference TRBV18 and TRBJ1-5 provide the parts outside the CDR3, is NAGVMQNPRHLVRRRGQEARLRCSPMKGHSHVYWYRQLPEEGLKFMVYLQKENIIDESGMPKERFSAEFPKEGPSILRIQQVVRGDSAAYFCASSPSADQPHHFGDGTRLSIL.

This clonotype was seen ten or more times. The rearrangement uses TRBV4-3 and TRBJ2-3, with D perhaps matching TRBD2 (6 bases). Trimming shortened V by 0 bases and J by 3 bases, and 16 bases separated the two germline ends. Per germline, CDR1 LGHNA and CDR2 YSLEER. The CDR3 is made up of 17 amino acids. CDR3 nucleotide sequence: TGCGCCAGCAGCCAAGATTTGGGACTTGGGGTTACAGATACGCAGTATTTT. It codes for CASSQDLGLGVTDTQYF.